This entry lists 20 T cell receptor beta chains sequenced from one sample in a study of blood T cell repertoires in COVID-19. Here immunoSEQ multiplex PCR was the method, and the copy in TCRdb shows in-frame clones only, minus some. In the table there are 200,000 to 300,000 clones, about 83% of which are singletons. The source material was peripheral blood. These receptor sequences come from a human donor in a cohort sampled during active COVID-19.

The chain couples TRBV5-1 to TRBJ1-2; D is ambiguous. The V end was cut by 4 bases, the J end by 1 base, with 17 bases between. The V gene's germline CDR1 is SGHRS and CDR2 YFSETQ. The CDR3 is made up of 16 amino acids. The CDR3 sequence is CASSRRAELDNYGYTF. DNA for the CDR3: TGCGCCAGCAGCCGGAGGGCAGAGCTGGATAACTATGGCTACACCTTC.

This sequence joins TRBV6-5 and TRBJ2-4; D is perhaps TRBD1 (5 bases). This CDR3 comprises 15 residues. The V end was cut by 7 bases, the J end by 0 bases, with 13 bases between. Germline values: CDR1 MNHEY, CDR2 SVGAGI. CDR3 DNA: TGTGCCAGCACGCTACAGGTTCGAGCCAAAAACATTCAGTACTTC. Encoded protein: CASTLQVRAKNIQYF.

CDR3 in amino acids: CASSSREESGIYNEQFF. The CDR3 bases are TGTGCCAGCAGCTCCCGGGAGGAAAGCGGTATCTACAATGAGCAGTTCTTC. The rearrangement joins TRBV7-9 to TRBJ2-1; 7 bases match TRBD2. Germline V gene lookup returns CDR1 SEHNR and CDR2 FQNEAQ (reference sequence). The length of the CDR3 is 17 residues. V was pared by 4 bases and J by 3 bases, with 12 bases of the junction left unmatched.

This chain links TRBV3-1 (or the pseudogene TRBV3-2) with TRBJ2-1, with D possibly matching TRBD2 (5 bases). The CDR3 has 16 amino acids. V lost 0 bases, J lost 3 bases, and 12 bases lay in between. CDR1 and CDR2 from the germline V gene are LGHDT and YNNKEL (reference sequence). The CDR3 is CASSQERLAVYNEQFF. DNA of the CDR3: TGTGCCAGCAGCCAAGAACGGCTAGCAGTCTACAATGAGCAGTTCTTC.

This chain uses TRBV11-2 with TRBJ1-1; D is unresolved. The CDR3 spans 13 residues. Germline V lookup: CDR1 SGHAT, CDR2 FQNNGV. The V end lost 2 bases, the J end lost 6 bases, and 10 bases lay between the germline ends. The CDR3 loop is CASSLSGFAEAFF. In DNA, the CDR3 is TGTGCCAGCAGCTTATCCGGTTTCGCTGAAGCTTTCTTT.

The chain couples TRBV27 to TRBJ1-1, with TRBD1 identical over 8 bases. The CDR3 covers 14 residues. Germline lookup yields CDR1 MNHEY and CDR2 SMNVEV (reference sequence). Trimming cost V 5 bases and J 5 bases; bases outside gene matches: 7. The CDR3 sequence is CASSKQGDGTEAFF. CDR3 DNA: TGTGCCAGCAGTAAACAGGGGGACGGGACTGAAGCTTTCTTT.

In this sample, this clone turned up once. The CDR3 loop is CASSFGRVSEKLFF. CDR3 in DNA: TGTGCCAGCAGCTTCGGCAGGGTGAGCGAAAAACTGTTTTTT. V and J are TRBV11-2 and TRBJ1-4, with a tentative D call TRBD1 (5 bases). Trimming took off 3 bases at V and 8 bases at J, with 13 bases between the two ends. The CDR3 has 14 amino acids. Germline-derived CDR1 and CDR2 are SGHAT and FQNNGV.

CDR3 protein: CASRGGGEAQPQHF. CDR3 coding DNA: TGTGCCAGCAGGGGCGGAGGGGAAGCTCAGCCCCAGCATTTT. V is TRBV28 and J is TRBJ1-5; TRBD1 is a possible D gene (5 bases). Germline values: CDR1 MDHEN, CDR2 SYDVKM. This CDR3 comprises 14 residues. The V gene lost 6 bases and the J gene lost 6 bases, with 15 bases spanning the gap.

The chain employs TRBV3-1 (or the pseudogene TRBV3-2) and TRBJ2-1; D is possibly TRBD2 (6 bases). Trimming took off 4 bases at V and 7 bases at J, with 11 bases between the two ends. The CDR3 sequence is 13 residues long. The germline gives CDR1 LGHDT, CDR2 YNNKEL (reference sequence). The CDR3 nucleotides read TGTGCCAGCAGCCGCGCGGGGAGAAATGAGCAGTTCTTC. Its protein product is CASSRAGRNEQFF.

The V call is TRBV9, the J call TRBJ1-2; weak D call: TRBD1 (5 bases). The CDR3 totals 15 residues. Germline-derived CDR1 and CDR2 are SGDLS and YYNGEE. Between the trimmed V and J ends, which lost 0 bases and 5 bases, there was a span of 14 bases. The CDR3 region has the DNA TGTGCCAGCAGCGTAGCTTCAGGGCCCCATTATGGCTACACCTTC. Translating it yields CASSVASGPHYGYTF.

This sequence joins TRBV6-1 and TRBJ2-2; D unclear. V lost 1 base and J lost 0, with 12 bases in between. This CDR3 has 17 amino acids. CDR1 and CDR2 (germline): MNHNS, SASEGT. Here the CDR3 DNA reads TGTGCCAGCAGTGAAGGGCTCGGCAGGACGAACACCGGGGAGCTGTTTTTT. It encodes CASSEGLGRTNTGELFF.

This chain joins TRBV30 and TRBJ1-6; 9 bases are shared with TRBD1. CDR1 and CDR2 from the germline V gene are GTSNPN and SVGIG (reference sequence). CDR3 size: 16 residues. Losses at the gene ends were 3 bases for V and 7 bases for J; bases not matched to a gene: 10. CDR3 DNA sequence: TGTGCCTGGAGGGCCGACAGGGGGAGATTAAATTCACCCCTCCACTTT. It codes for CAWRADRGRLNSPLHF.

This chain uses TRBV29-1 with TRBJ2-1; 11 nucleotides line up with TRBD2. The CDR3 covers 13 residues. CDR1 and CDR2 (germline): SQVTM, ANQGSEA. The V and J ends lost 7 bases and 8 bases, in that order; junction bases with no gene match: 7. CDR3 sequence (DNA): TGCAGCGCGACACTAGCGGGGGTCCATGAGCAGTTCTTC. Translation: CSATLAGVHEQFF.

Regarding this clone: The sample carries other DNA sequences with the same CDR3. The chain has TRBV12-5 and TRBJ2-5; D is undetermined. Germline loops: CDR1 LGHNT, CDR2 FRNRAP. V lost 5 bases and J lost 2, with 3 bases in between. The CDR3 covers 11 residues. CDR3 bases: TGTGCTAGTGGTATACAAGAGACCCAGTACTTC. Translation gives CASGIQETQYF.

CDR3 region: CASSPGLAGGLSYEQYF. CDR3 sequence (DNA): TGTGCCAGCAGCCCCGGACTAGCGGGAGGCCTATCCTACGAGCAGTACTTC. The rearrangement links TRBV5-4 to TRBJ2-7; 14 bases are a match to TRBD2. Germline CDR1 and CDR2: SGHNT and YYREEE (reference sequence). V lost 4 bases to trimming and J lost 1 base; unmatched junction nucleotides: 7. The CDR3 has 17 residues. The complete variable domain, with remaining parts taken from reference TRBV5-4 and TRBJ2-7, reads ETGVTQSPTHLIKTRGQQVTLRCSSQSGHNTVSWYQQALGQGPQFIFQYYREEENGRGNFPPRFSGLQFPNYSSELNVNALELDDSALYLCASSPGLAGGLSYEQYFGPGTRLTVT.

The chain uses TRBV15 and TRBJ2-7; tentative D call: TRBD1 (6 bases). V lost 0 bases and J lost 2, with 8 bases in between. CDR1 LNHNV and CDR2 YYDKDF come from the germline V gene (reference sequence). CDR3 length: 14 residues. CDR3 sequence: CATSRDRQAYEQYF. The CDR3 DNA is TGTGCCACCAGCAGAGATAGACAGGCCTACGAGCAGTACTTC.

The CDR3 bases are TGTGCCAGCAGTGAAACCCAGGGGGCTTTCAATCAGCCCCAGCATTTT. Amino acid sequence: CASSETQGAFNQPQHF. This chain connects TRBV2 to TRBJ1-5; 8 positions match TRBD1. The CDR3 sequence is 16 residues long. CDR1 is SNHLY, CDR2 FYNNEI, per germline. Losses at the gene ends were 2 bases for V and 3 bases for J; bases not matched to a gene: 6. The complete variable domain, with remaining parts taken from reference TRBV2 and TRBJ1-5, reads EPEVTQTPSHQVTQMGQEVILRCVPISNHLYFYWYRQILGQKVEFLVSFYNNEISEKSEIFDDQFSVERPDGSNFTLKIRSTKLEDSAMYFCASSETQGAFNQPQHFGDGTRLSIL.

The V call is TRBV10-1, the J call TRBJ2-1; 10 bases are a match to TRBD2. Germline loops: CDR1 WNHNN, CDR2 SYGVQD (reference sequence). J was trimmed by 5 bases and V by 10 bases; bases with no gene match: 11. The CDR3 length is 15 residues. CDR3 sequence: CATRPSLAGDNEQFF. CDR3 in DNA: TGCGCCACCCGACCTTCCCTAGCGGGGGACAATGAGCAGTTCTTC.

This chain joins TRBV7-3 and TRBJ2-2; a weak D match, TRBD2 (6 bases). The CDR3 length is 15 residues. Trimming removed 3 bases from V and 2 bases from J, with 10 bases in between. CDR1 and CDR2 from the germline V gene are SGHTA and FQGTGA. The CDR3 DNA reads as TGTGCCAGCAGCTTCGGGGGAGGTAACACCGGGGAGCTGTTTTTT. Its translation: CASSFGGGNTGELFF.

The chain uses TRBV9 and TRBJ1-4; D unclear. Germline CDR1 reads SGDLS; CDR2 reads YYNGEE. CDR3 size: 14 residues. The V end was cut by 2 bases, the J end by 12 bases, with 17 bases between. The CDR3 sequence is CASSVGVSGNELFF. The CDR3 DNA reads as TGTGCCAGCAGCGTCGGGGTTAGTGGGAATGAACTGTTTTTT.